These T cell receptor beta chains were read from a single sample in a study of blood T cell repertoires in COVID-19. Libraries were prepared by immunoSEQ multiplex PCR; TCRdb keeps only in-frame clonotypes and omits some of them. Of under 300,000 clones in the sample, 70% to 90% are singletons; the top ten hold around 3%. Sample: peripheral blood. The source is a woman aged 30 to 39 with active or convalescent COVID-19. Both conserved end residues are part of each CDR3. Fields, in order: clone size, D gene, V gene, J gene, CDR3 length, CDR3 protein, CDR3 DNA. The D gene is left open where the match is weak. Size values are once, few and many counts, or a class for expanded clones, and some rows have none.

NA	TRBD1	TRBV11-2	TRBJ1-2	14	CASSYTGDSYGYTF	TGTGCCAGCAGCTATACAGGGGACTCATATGGCTACACCTTC
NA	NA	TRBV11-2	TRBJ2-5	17	CASSNEGGREIPETQYF	TGTGCCAGCTCCAATGAAGGGGGGCGGGAGATACCGGAGACCCAGTACTTC
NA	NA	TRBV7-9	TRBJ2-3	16	CASSYSGTGQSNTQYF	TGTGCCAGCAGCTACTCCGGTACAGGTCAATCGAATACGCAGTATTTT
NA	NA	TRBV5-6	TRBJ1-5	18	CASSLKGFGGLSNQPQHF	TGTGCCAGCAGCTTGAAGGGATTCGGAGGGTTGAGCAATCAGCCCCAGCATTTT
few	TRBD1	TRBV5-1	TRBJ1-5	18	CASSLGTPGGAGNQPQHF	TGCGCCAGCAGCTTAGGCACCCCAGGGGGCGCGGGCAATCAGCCCCAGCATTTT
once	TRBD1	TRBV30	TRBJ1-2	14	CACLDRRANYGYTF	TGTGCCTGCCTGGACAGGCGAGCTAACTATGGCTACACCTTC
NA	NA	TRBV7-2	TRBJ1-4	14	CASSRTGVNEKLFF	TGTGCCAGCAGCCGTACGGGGGTTAATGAAAAACTGTTTTTT
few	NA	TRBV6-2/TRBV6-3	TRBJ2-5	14	CASSYLLAKKTQYF	TGTGCCAGCAGTTATCTTCTAGCGAAGAAGACCCAGTACTTC
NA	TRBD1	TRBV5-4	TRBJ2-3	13	CASSFRTGDTQYF	TGTGCCAGCAGCTTCCGGACAGGGGATACGCAGTATTTT
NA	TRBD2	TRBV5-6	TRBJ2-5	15	CASSWRTRLVETQYF	TGTGCCAGCAGCTGGCGGACTAGACTGGTAGAGACCCAGTACTTC
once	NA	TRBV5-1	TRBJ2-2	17	CASSLANLPAGTGELFF	TGCGCCAGCAGCTTGGCCAACCTCCCGGCGGGCACCGGGGAGCTGTTTTTT
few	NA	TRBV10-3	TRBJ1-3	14	CASARDFSGNTIYF	TGTGCCAGCGCCCGGGACTTCTCTGGAAACACCATATATTTT
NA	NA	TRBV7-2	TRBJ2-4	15	CASSLEGHSKNIQYF	TGTGCCAGCAGCTTAGAGGGACACTCCAAAAACATTCAGTACTTC
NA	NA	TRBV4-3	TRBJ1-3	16	CASSPFYSPGGNTIYF	TGCGCCAGCAGCCCATTTTATTCCCCGGGGGGCAACACCATATATTTT
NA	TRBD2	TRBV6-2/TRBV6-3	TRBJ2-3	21	CASSYSSNVWLAGVNTDTQYF	TGTGCCAGCAGTTACTCGTCAAACGTATGGCTAGCGGGGGTCAACACAGATACGCAGTATTTT
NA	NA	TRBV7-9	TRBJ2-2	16	CASSLLSWPGTGELFF	TGTGCCAGCAGCTTATTATCATGGCCTGGCACCGGGGAGCTGTTTTTT
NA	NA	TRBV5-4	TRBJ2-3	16	CASSLLGLTDTDTQYF	TGTGCCAGCAGCCTTCTGGGACTTACGGACACAGATACGCAGTATTTT
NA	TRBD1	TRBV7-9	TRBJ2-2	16	CASSFGTGSNTGELFF	TGTGCCAGCAGCTTTGGGACAGGGTCTAACACCGGGGAGCTGTTTTTT
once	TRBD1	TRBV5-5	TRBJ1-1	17	CASRSSGDRGRGTEAFF	TGTGCCAGCAGGTCGTCTGGGGACAGGGGGCGAGGGACTGAAGCTTTCTTT
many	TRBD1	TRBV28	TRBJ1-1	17	CASSAHRDRGRGTEAFF	TGTGCCAGCAGTGCCCACCGGGACAGGGGGCGCGGCACTGAAGCTTTCTTT
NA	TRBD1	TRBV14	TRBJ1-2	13	CASSLQTGGGYTF	TGTGCCAGCAGCCTGCAGACAGGGGGAGGCTACACCTTC
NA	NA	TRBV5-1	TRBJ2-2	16	CASRTSTVSNTGELFF	TGCGCCAGCAGAACCTCGACAGTTTCGAACACCGGGGAGCTGTTTTTT
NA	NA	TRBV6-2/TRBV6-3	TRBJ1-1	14	CASSYSEGRTEAFF	TGTGCCAGCAGTTACTCGGAGGGGAGGACTGAAGCTTTCTTT